This T cell receptor (beta chain) is from a study of shared clonotypes between healthy human individuals. The overall study: The plates for each donor numbered three CD4 naive, three CD4 memory, two CD8 naive and one CD8 memory.

This clone appeared once. What it binds is unknown. Trimming took off 4 bases at V and 0 bases at J, with 5 bases between the two ends. Germline CDR1 and CDR2: SGHNT and YYREEE (reference sequence). CDR3 length: 14 residues. TCRdb's copy holds only in-frame clones and misses some; the assay was immunoSEQ multiplex PCR. The sample has under 1,100,000 clones, 65% to 80% seen once; the top ten hold less than 1.5%. Study results and limitations: Estimated clonotype richness was generally higher in naive than memory subsets. Few donors limited the genetic and exposure-history diversity represented.

The clonotype was recovered from a man in his late teens or twenties in good health. Material for sequencing was memory CD4+ T cells sorted from blood. Stated subset: CD45RA-negative fraction. This rearrangement joins TRBV5-4 to TRBJ1-6; D call uncertain. The CDR3 DNA is TGTGCCAGCAGCAGGGACTCCTATAATTCACCCCTCCACTTT. The encoded protein is CASSRDSYNSPLHF.